Listed here are 32 T cell receptor beta chains from one sample, sequenced in a study of Ad26.COV2.S vaccination and SARS-CoV-2 variants. Sequenced by immunoSEQ multiplex PCR; TCRdb stores in-frame clones only, minus some. The sample lists just over 350,000 clones, approximately 85% occurring once. Treatment noted: around 19 received Ad26.COV2.S at low or high dose, single or two shots; a few received placebo; per-sample allocation not given. Sampling took place 63 days after the first vaccine or placebo injection. Material: peripheral blood, obtained in a trial of Ad26.COV2.S vaccine versus placebo. The receptors were gathered from a person between 18 and 65 years old who received the Ad26.COV2.S COVID-19 vaccine or a placebo.

The genes are TRBV15 and TRBJ2-1; 13 positions agree with TRBD2. Trimming cost V 4 bases and J 8 bases; bases outside gene matches: 8. This CDR3 is built from 16 residues. Germline CDR1 and CDR2: LNHNV and YYDKDF (reference sequence). This CDR3 is CATSTRTSGGGYEQFF. DNA of the CDR3: TGTGCCACCAGCACACGGACTAGCGGGGGAGGATATGAGCAGTTCTTC.

About this clone: The junction differs from germline at one of its ends, possibly a read error. The chain has TRBV7-7 and TRBJ2-2, with D unclear. There are 14 residues in the CDR3. CDR1 is SSHAT and CDR2 is FNYEAQ in the germline V gene (reference sequence). CDR3 residues: CASSYNRNTGELFF. The CDR3 nucleotides read TGTGCTAGCAGCTATAACAGGAACACCGGGGAGCTGTTTTTT.

This chain joins TRBV5-4 and TRBJ2-7, with TRBD1 as a possible D gene (5 bases). The germline V gene encodes CDR1 SGHNT and CDR2 YYREEE (reference sequence). Trimming cost V 3 bases and J 3 bases, with 16 bases left between them. The CDR3 runs 15 residues. CDR3 region: CASSSDDSQGYEQYF. As DNA, the CDR3 is TGTGCCAGCAGCTCGGACGACAGCCAAGGCTACGAGCAGTACTTC.

The chain carries TRBV5-4 and TRBJ1-4; TRBD1 might be the D (6 bases). The V gene's germline CDR1 is SGHNT and CDR2 YYREEE (reference sequence). V was pared by 6 bases and J by 4 bases, with 13 bases between. The CDR3 totals 14 residues. CDR3 residues: CASTTQGNNEKLFF. The DNA for the CDR3 is TGTGCCAGCACCACTCAGGGGAATAATGAAAAACTGTTTTTT.

This rearrangement joins TRBV19 to TRBJ1-2; D possibly corresponds to TRBD1 (6 bases). CDR1 LNHDA and CDR2 SQIVND come from the germline V gene (reference sequence). The CDR3 spans 14 residues. Trimming stripped 6 bases from V and 6 bases from J, with 17 bases between. DNA of the CDR3: TGTGCCAGTAGCAGTAGAGGGCAGGGGCATGGCTACACCTTC. Protein sequence: CASSSRGQGHGYTF.

The V call is TRBV30, the J call TRBJ1-1; D might be TRBD1 (5 bases). Between the trimmed V and J ends, which lost 4 bases and 4 bases, there was a span of 13 bases. Germline V gene data show CDR1 as GTSNPN and CDR2 as SVGIG (reference sequence). The CDR3 spans 13 residues. The CDR3 spells CAWTRESGTEAFF. The CDR3 nucleotides are TGTGCCTGGACCAGGGAGAGTGGCACTGAAGCTTTCTTT.

The chain has TRBV5-1 and TRBJ2-5; 11 bases match TRBD1. This CDR3 is 15 amino acids long. Germline assignment: CDR1 SGHRS and CDR2 YFSETQ. The V and J ends lost 2 bases and 5 bases, in that order; junction bases with no gene match: 5. CDR3 sequence reads: CASSFRDRGVETQYF. The CDR3 DNA sequence: TGCGCCAGCAGCTTCCGGGACAGGGGGGTCGAGACCCAGTACTTC.

The rearrangement links TRBV27 to TRBJ2-2; no definite D call. CDR3 length equals 12 residues. Germline CDR1 MNHEY, CDR2 SMNVEV (reference sequence). Trimming shortened V by 8 bases and J by 6 bases, and 10 bases separated the two germline ends. DNA for the CDR3: TGTGCCAGCCGACCCTATGCCGGGGAGCTGTTTTTT. It encodes CASRPYAGELFF.

The chain is built from TRBV3-1 (or the pseudogene TRBV3-2) and TRBJ2-7, with TRBD2 identical over 12 bases. Germline V gives CDR1 LGHDT, CDR2 YNNKEL (reference sequence). The CDR3 totals 15 residues. V shed 0 bases and J 7 bases; nucleotides not matched to a gene: 4. Here the CDR3 DNA reads TGTGCCAGCAGCCAAGAGACTAGCGGGAGAAGTGAGCAGTACTTC. This sequence encodes CASSQETSGRSEQYF.

The chain is built from TRBV11-2 and TRBJ2-1, with D uncertain. The CDR3 spans 17 residues. Germline V gene sequence: CDR1 SGHAT, CDR2 FQNNGV. V lost 2 bases and J 0 bases, leaving 14 bases between the germline ends. In nucleotides, the CDR3 is TGTGCCAGCAGCTTAATCGGTACCGCTTTCTCCTACAATGAGCAGTTCTTC. Its translation is CASSLIGTAFSYNEQFF.

This clone appeared once. The CDR3 spells CAIRPLSGTSGSYEQFF. CDR3 nucleotide sequence: TGTGCCATCAGGCCCCTTTCCGGGACTAGCGGGAGCTATGAGCAGTTCTTC. V gene TRBV10-3 combines with J gene TRBJ2-1, with TRBD2 identical over 14 bases. The CDR3 has 17 amino acids. The trim removed 6 bases at V and 8 bases at J, leaving 12 bases unmatched. The germline V gene has CDR1 ENHRY and CDR2 SYGVKD.

The CDR3 coding sequence is TGTGCCAGCTCACCCGACGGGGGGACCCAGTACTTC. Translation gives CASSPDGGTQYF. The chain recombines TRBV18 with TRBJ2-5; D may be TRBD2 (6 bases). Germline V CDR1 and CDR2: KGHSH, LQKENI. V shed 3 bases and J shed 7 bases, with 9 bases lying between them. This CDR3 contains 12 residues.

The rearrangement links TRBV9 to TRBJ2-7; 11 positions match TRBD2. Germline loops: CDR1 SGDLS, CDR2 YYNGEE. V shed 0 bases, J shed 3 bases, and the junction held 2 bases outside the gene matches. There are 15 residues in the CDR3. The CDR3 loop reads CASSVAGTSGYEQYF. As DNA, the CDR3 is TGTGCCAGCAGCGTAGCCGGGACTAGCGGCTACGAGCAGTACTTC.

The chain uses TRBV18 and TRBJ2-1, with D perhaps given as TRBD1 or TRBD2 (5 bases each). Germline assignment: CDR1 KGHSH and CDR2 LQKENI. The CDR3 has 13 amino acids. V lost 3 bases, J lost 15 bases, and 18 bases lay in between. DNA for the CDR3: TGTGCCAGCTCACCCGAGAGGGGTGTCGCAGTGTTCTTC. Translating it yields CASSPERGVAVFF. The variable domain in full, completed from reference TRBV18 and TRBJ2-1, reads NAGVMQNPRHLVRRRGQEARLRCSPMKGHSHVYWYRQLPEEGLKFMVYLQKENIIDESGMPKERFSAEFPKEGPSILRIQQVVRGDSAAYFCASSPERGVAVFFGPGTRLTVL.

The chain has TRBV11-2 and TRBJ2-1; 12 bases are shared with TRBD2. The CDR3 runs 16 residues. Germline lookup yields CDR1 SGHAT and CDR2 FQNNGV. The J segment lost 7 bases and the V segment lost 6 bases, leaving 10 bases of the junction unmatched. The CDR3 DNA sequence: TGTGCCAGCAGACGCGGACTAGCGGGAAAGCATAATGAGCAGTTCTTC. It encodes CASRRGLAGKHNEQFF.

The chain carries TRBV3-1 (or the pseudogene TRBV3-2) and TRBJ1-1, with D perhaps TRBD1 (6 bases). From germline, CDR1 is LGHDT and CDR2 YNNKEL (reference sequence). V lost 4 bases to trimming and J lost 5 bases, with 17 bases between them. The CDR3 loop spans 15 amino acids. The CDR3 DNA is TGTGCCAGCAGCCGAACAGGGACTCATGGGACTGAAGCTTTCTTT. Amino acids: CASSRTGTHGTEAFF.

The chain carries TRBV19 and TRBJ2-7; 8 positions match TRBD2. J lost 5 bases, V lost 9 bases, and 12 bases had no gene match. CDR1 is LNHDA and CDR2 is SQIVND in the germline V gene (reference sequence). The CDR3 totals 14 residues. The CDR3 coding sequence is TGTGCCAGGAGACCTCGCGGGAGGAACCACGAGCAGTACTTC. Translated: CARRPRGRNHEQYF.

V usage is TRBV28 and J usage is TRBJ1-5; D remains unclear. V lost 7 bases and J lost 5, with 9 bases in between. Germline-derived CDR1 and CDR2 are MDHEN and SYDVKM. There are 12 residues in the CDR3. CDR3 residues: CASTPSDQPQHF. The CDR3 nucleotides read TGTGCCAGCACCCCAAGCGATCAGCCCCAGCATTTT.

The V call is TRBV7-2, the J call TRBJ1-2; a possible D gene is TRBD1 (6 bases). V was pared by 4 bases and J by 6 bases, with 15 bases between. There are 14 residues in the CDR3. Germline values: CDR1 SGHTA, CDR2 FQGNSA. The CDR3 is CASSSLQGINGYTF. The CDR3 DNA reads TGTGCCAGCAGCTCCCTACAGGGTATTAATGGCTACACCTTC.

This sequence joins TRBV6-5 and TRBJ2-3, with D possibly being TRBD1 (7 bases). The CDR3 runs 14 residues. The germline V and J ends were trimmed by 4 bases and 4 bases, with 12 bases remaining between them. From germline, CDR1 is MNHEY and CDR2 SVGAGI. CDR3 protein: CASSFTGEADTQYF. CDR3 DNA sequence: TGTGCCAGCAGTTTCACAGGGGAGGCAGATACGCAGTATTTT.

The chain employs TRBV4-3 and TRBJ1-6, with a weak D call TRBD1 (5 bases). CDR3 length equals 15 residues. Germline CDR1 reads LGHNA; CDR2 reads YSLEER. Trimming removed 0 bases at V and 7 bases at J, with 10 bases between. The CDR3 region has the DNA TGCGCCAGCAGCCAAGATGGGACGGCGAATTCACCCCTCCACTTT. It is translated as CASSQDGTANSPLHF.

The V call is TRBV2, the J call TRBJ2-2; 7 nucleotides match TRBD2. This CDR3 region has 13 residues. The germline V gene has CDR1 SNHLY and CDR2 FYNNEI. The CDR3, as DNA: TGTGGCACCAGCGGGGTAGGGACCGGGGAGCTGTTTTTT. Translation gives CGTSGVGTGELFF.

V is TRBV12-3 or TRBV12-4 and J is TRBJ2-5; D not resolved. The CDR3 is made up of 13 amino acids. V was pared by 3 bases and J by 5 bases, with 10 bases between. DNA for the CDR3: TGTGCCAGCAGTTTGGTGTCGGTGGAGACCCAGTACTTC. Translation gives CASSLVSVETQYF.

The V call is TRBV19, the J call TRBJ2-7; D remains ambiguous. Per the germline V gene, CDR1 is LNHDA and CDR2 is SQIVND (reference sequence). Trimming stripped 3 bases from V and 7 bases from J, with 13 bases between. There are 13 residues in the CDR3. CDR3 region: CASSMSRFMEQYF. In nucleotides, the CDR3 is TGTGCCAGTAGTATGTCTAGGTTTATGGAGCAGTACTTC.

About this clone itself: Other DNA sequences in this sample translate to the same CDR3. The chain employs TRBV2 and TRBJ2-2; 7 bases are a match to TRBD1. Germline lookup yields CDR1 SNHLY and CDR2 FYNNEI. V was pared by 9 bases and J by 2 bases, with 3 bases of the junction left unmatched. This CDR3 region has 13 residues. The chain's CDR3 is CASWTGNTGELFF. CDR3 DNA: TGTGCCAGTTGGACAGGCAACACCGGGGAGCTGTTTTTT.

The V gene is TRBV7-9, the J gene TRBJ2-7; 8 bases agree with TRBD1. Germline V gene sequence: CDR1 SEHNR, CDR2 FQNEAQ (reference sequence). The V segment lost 1 base and the J segment 4 bases; nucleotides outside the gene matches: 6. The CDR3 is 15 residues long. The DNA for the CDR3 is TGTGCCAGCAGCTTAGTGGGGACAGGAGGATACGAGCAGTACTTC. Residues: CASSLVGTGGYEQYF.

The V call is TRBV4-2, the J call TRBJ1-3, with 7 positions matching TRBD1. The CDR3 loop spans 16 amino acids. V gave up 4 bases and J gave up 0 bases; unmatched junction bases: 6. Per germline, CDR1 LGHNA and CDR2 YNFKEQ. CDR3 residues: CASSLRQGLSGNTIYF. DNA of the CDR3: TGTGCCAGCAGCCTAAGACAGGGCCTCTCTGGAAACACCATATATTTT.

The gene calls are TRBV25-1 and TRBJ2-5, with 11 positions matching TRBD2. J was trimmed by 7 bases and V by 1 base; bases with no gene match: 8. Germline V gene sequence: CDR1 MGHDK, CDR2 SYGVNS. The length of the CDR3 is 16 residues. CDR3 sequence (DNA): TGTGCCAGCAGTGAATTTTTAGCGGGAGGGCTGGGGACCCAGTACTTC. Amino acid sequence: CASSEFLAGGLGTQYF.

The V call is TRBV5-1, the J call TRBJ1-2; 7 bases agree with TRBD1. Losses at the gene ends were 5 bases for V and 3 bases for J; bases not matched to a gene: 1. CDR3 length: 12 residues. Germline loops: CDR1 SGHRS, CDR2 YFSETQ. The CDR3 reads CASSQGDYGYTF. CDR3 bases: TGCGCCAGCAGTCAGGGGGACTATGGCTACACCTTC. The whole variable domain, filled in from reference TRBV5-1 and TRBJ1-2, reads KAGVTQTPRYLIKTRGQQVTLSCSPISGHRSVSWYQQTPGQGLQFLFEYFSETQRNKGNFPGRFSGRQFSNSRSEMNVSTLELGDSALYLCASSQGDYGYTFGSGTRLTVV.

The rearrangement links TRBV5-1 to TRBJ2-5, with no clear D. Germline V gene data show CDR1 as SGHRS and CDR2 as YFSETQ. The germline V and J ends were trimmed by 5 bases and 5 bases, with 10 bases remaining between them. This CDR3 has 12 amino acids. Written as DNA, the CDR3 is TGCGCCAGCAGACTCGAGTTTGAGACCCAGTACTTC. It encodes CASRLEFETQYF.

The rearrangement links TRBV6-5 to TRBJ1-2, with a possible D match to TRBD1 (6 bases). The CDR3 spans 12 residues. Trimming took off 6 bases at V and 4 bases at J, with 9 bases between the two ends. Germline lookup yields CDR1 MNHEY and CDR2 SVGAGI. CDR3 in DNA: TGTGCCAGCAGGGACAGCGTCTATGGCTACACCTTC. Its translation is CASRDSVYGYTF.

The rearrangement links TRBV19 to TRBJ1-5, with 7 bases that match TRBD1. V gave up 4 bases and J gave up 6 bases; unmatched junction bases: 15. Germline CDR1 is LNHDA and CDR2 is SQIVND (reference sequence). The CDR3 extends over 17 amino acids. In DNA form, the CDR3 reads TGTGCCAGTAGTACTACGGACAGGTCGGACGTGTTTCAGCCCCAGCATTTT. It is translated as CASSTTDRSDVFQPQHF.